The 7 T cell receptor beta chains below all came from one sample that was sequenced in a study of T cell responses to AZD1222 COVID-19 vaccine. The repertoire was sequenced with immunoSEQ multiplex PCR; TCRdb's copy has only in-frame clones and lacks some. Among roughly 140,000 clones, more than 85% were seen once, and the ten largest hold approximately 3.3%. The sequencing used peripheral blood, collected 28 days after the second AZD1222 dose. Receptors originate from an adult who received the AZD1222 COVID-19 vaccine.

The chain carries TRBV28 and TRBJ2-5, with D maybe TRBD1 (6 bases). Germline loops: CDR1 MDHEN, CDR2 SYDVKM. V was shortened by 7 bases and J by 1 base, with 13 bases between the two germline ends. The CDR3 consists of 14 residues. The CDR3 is CASKLGTPQETQYF. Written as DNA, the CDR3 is TGTGCCAGCAAGCTAGGGACACCCCAAGAGACCCAGTACTTC.

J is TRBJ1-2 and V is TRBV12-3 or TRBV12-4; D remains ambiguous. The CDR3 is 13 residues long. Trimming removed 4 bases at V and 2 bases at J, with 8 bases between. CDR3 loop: CASSYLQNYGYTF. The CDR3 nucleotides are TGTGCCAGCAGTTATTTACAGAACTATGGCTACACCTTC.

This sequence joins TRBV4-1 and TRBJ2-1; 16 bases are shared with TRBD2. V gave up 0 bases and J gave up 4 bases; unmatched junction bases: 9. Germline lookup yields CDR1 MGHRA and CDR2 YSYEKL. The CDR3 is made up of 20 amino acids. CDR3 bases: TGCGCCAGCAGCCAAGAAATTCCGGGACTAGCGGGAGGGCCGTACAATGAGCAGTTCTTC. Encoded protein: CASSQEIPGLAGGPYNEQFF.

The CDR3 region is CASSLGDLAGEVDTQYF. The CDR3 DNA reads as TGTGCCAGCAGCTTGGGGGATTTAGCGGGAGAGGTAGATACGCAGTATTTT. The gene calls are TRBV5-6 and TRBJ2-3, with 9 bases lining up with TRBD2. CDR3 length: 17 residues. Germline assignment: CDR1 SGHDT and CDR2 YYEEEE. J gave up 5 bases and V 0 bases, and 10 bases lay outside the gene matches.

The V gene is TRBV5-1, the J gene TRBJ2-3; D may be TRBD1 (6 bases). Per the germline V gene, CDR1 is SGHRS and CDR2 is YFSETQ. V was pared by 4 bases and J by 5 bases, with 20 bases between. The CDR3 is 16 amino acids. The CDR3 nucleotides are TGCGCCAGCAGCCCTAGAGCTACAGGGTGGGTAGATACGCAGTATTTT. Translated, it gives CASSPRATGWVDTQYF. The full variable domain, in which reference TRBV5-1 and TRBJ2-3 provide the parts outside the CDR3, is KAGVTQTPRYLIKTRGQQVTLSCSPISGHRSVSWYQQTPGQGLQFLFEYFSETQRNKGNFPGRFSGRQFSNSRSEMNVSTLELGDSALYLCASSPRATGWVDTQYFGPGTRLTVL.

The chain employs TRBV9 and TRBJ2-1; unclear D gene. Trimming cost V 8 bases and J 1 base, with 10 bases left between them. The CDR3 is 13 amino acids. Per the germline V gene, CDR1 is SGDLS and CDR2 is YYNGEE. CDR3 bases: TGTGCCAGTGGAGTAGGATCCTACAATGAGCAGTTCTTC. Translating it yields CASGVGSYNEQFF.

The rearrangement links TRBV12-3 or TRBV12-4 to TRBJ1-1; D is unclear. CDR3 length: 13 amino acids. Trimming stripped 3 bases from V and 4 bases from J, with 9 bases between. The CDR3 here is CASSFYPVTEAFF. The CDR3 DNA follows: TGTGCCAGCAGTTTCTACCCGGTCACTGAAGCTTTCTTT.